The table lists the clone carrying this T cell receptor beta chain with many counts. After removal of 7 bases from V and 1 base from J, the junction contained 7 bases not matched to a gene. This CDR3 comprises 15 residues. Ophthalmopathy patients showed a Clinical Activity Score of at least 3, NOSPECS grade of at least 4 and duration under 3 months. Amplification targeted TCR beta CDR3 regions from RNA transcripts. RT-PCR in the first round (using the HTBI primer set) targeted the TCR CDR3. TCRdb independently ran MiXCR on the multiplex PCR reads; one entry per CDR3 protein. The sample includes some 530,000 distinct CDR3 sequences, around a fifth seen only once; the top ten take 45% to 50%. The data derive from a study of T cells in Graves' hyperthyroidism and ophthalmopathy.

Sequenced material: blood. J is TRBJ1-1 and V is TRBV12-3 or TRBV12-4; 9 nucleotides match TRBD1. This sequence was found in a woman in her seventies with Graves' ophthalmopathy. For the CDR3, the DNA is TGTGCCAGCACCCGACAGGGGGACCCGAACACTGAAGCTTTCTTT. Amino acids: CASTRQGDPNTEAFF.